This entry describes one T cell receptor beta chain. What it recognizes is unknown. Different DNA sequences within this sample yield the same CDR3. TCRdb's table, derived via immunoSEQ multiplex PCR, lists solely in-frame clones and lacks some. The table lists about 1,800,000 clones, just under 95% of them singletons. Naive CD8 isolation took CD45RO-negative cells positively selected for CCR7 and excluded terminally differentiated effector memory CD45RA+ cells. The sample belongs to a study of shared clonotypes between healthy human individuals. General observations from the study: Memory subsets generally showed lower estimated richness than naive subsets. Sequencing depth was expected to affect clonotype sharing among donors.

Trimming removed 1 base at V and 4 bases at J, with 1 base between. Germline loops: CDR1 PRHDT, CDR2 FYEKMQ (reference sequence). The CDR3 contains 11 residues. V and J are TRBV13 and TRBJ1-1; D not resolved. The source of this sequence is a man younger than 35 in good health. Source material: naive CD8+ T cells sorted from blood. CDR3 nucleotides: TGTGCCAGCAGCTTAGCCACTGAAGCTTTCTTT. Amino acid sequence: CASSLATEAFF.